This T cell receptor (beta chain) was identified during a study of human T cells and chemical hapten exposure. On this clonotype: Its antigen is unknown.

The time point denotes: patch test 1, 2 weeks after DPC sensitization. As for treatment: therapeutic diphenylcyclopropenone sensitization with weekly scalp DPC. CDR1 and CDR2 (germline): MNHEY, SVGAGI. CDR3 size: 14 residues. With 5 bases clipped from V and 2 bases from J, the junction kept 5 bases outside the gene matches. Per the original data handling: Sampled TCR counts reached a median of roughly 90,000 per sample, with values ranging from about 20,000 to 700,000. One entry per CDR3 protein, called by TCRdb with MiXCR from the RACE reads. TCRdb, not the original authors, processed these V and J calls. The data show under 150,000 distinct CDR3 sequences, about 12% seen once. Regarding the study as a whole: Because they had alopecia, donors may respond immunologically unlike healthy people.

The receptor was isolated from a woman aged 45-65 years with alopecia areata. Some clones in this sample may be carry-over from other donors' samples. The gene calls are TRBV6-5 and TRBJ1-2, with 7 nucleotides matching TRBD1. The sequences come from whole blood, collected in connection with sensitization to the hapten diphenylcyclopropenone (DPC). Written as DNA, the CDR3 is TGTGCCAGCAGTAAACAGGGGCACAACTATGGCTACACCTTC. This gives the protein CASSKQGHNYGYTF.